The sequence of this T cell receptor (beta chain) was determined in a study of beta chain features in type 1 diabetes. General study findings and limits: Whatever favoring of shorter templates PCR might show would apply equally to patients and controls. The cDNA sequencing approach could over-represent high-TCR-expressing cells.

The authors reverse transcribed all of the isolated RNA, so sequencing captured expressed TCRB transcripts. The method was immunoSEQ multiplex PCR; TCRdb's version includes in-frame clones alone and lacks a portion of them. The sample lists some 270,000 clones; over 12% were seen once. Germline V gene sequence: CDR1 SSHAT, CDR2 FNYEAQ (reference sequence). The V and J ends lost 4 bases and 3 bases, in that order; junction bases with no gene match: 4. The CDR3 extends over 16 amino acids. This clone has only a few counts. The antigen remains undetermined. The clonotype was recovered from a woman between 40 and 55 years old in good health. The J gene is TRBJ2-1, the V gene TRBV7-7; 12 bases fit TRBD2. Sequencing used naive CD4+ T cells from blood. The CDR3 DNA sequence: TGTGCCAGCAGCTCCGGACTAGCGGGGATCTACAATGAGCAGTTCTTC. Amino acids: CASSSGLAGIYNEQFF.